The 26 T cell receptor beta chains below were found in one sample sequenced in a study of blood T cells in healthy people across ages. A second about 6 to 12 cycle PCR used barcoded and J-beta primers. TCRdb used MiXCR to reprocess the 5' RACE reads, holding one entry per CDR3 protein. In the table there are 1.5 million to 2 million distinct CDR3 sequences, 28% of which are singletons. The source material was blood. These receptors all come from a woman between 25 and 40 years old in good health.

This clonotype was observed a handful of times. V gene TRBV28 combines with J gene TRBJ2-1, with 14 nucleotides matching TRBD2. The J segment lost 3 bases and the V segment lost 6 bases, leaving 7 bases of the junction unmatched. CDR1 is MDHEN, CDR2 SYDVKM, per germline. The CDR3 covers 17 residues. This CDR3 is CASSPRTSGRIYNEQFF. The CDR3 DNA sequence: TGTGCCAGCAGCCCTAGGACTAGCGGGAGGATCTACAATGAGCAGTTCTTC.

This clonotype was seen a few times. V usage is TRBV6-6 and J usage is TRBJ2-2, with D tentatively TRBD2 (5 bases). V lost 5 bases and J lost 9, with 19 bases in between. The CDR3 spans 15 residues. The V gene's germline CDR1 is MNHNY and CDR2 SVGAGI (reference sequence). CDR3 DNA: TGTGCCAGCAGTCTAGCCGGACTGCTTTACCGGGAGCTGTTTTTT. Its translation: CASSLAGLLYRELFF.

The table lists this clonotype with many counts. V is TRBV29-1 and J is TRBJ2-5, with 10 bases lining up with TRBD1. This CDR3 is 15 amino acids long. J gave up 4 bases and V 7 bases, and 12 bases lay outside the gene matches. Looked up from germline, CDR1 is SQVTM and CDR2 is ANQGSEA. CDR3 DNA: TGCAGCGCACGCCCCGGGACAGGGGACGGAGAGACCCAGTACTTC. Translating it yields CSARPGTGDGETQYF.

At least ten counts were recorded for this clonotype. The chain uses TRBV20-1 and TRBJ2-5; 7 nucleotides align to TRBD1. CDR3 size: 15 residues. Germline CDR1 reads DFQATT; CDR2 reads SNEGSKA (reference sequence). V dropped 3 bases and J dropped 1; count of bases not matched to a gene: 8. The CDR3 nucleotides are TGCAGTGCTAGCCCCCCGGGACAGATCCAAGAGACCCAGTACTTC. Translated, it gives CSASPPGQIQETQYF.

The V and J genes are TRBV19 and TRBJ2-1; 12 bases align to TRBD1. The CDR3 runs 14 residues. Germline values: CDR1 LNHDA, CDR2 SQIVND (reference sequence). The J segment lost 9 bases and the V segment lost 5 bases, leaving 5 bases of the junction unmatched. The CDR3 DNA reads as TGTGCCAGTAGTGCCCGGGACAGGGGGCTTGAGCAGTTCTTC. The encoded protein is CASSARDRGLEQFF.

About this clonotype: A much bigger clone sits one base away, suggesting this may be a read error. The chain uses TRBV7-2 and TRBJ2-5; TRBD2 might be the D (5 bases). This CDR3 is built from 14 residues. CDR1 is SGHTA, CDR2 FQGNSA, per germline. The germline V and J ends were trimmed by 5 bases and 5 bases, with 15 bases remaining between them. CDR3 region: CASSLSAEVETQYF. DNA of the CDR3: TGTGCCAGCAGCCTCTCGGCGGAGGTGGAGACCCAGTACTTC.

A remark on this clonotype: Possible read error: a much larger clone is one base away. The V gene is TRBV10-3, the J gene TRBJ2-1; 7 positions match TRBD1. Germline values: CDR1 ENHRY, CDR2 SYGVKD. The CDR3 is 13 amino acids. The CDR3 DNA reads TGTGCCATCAGTGACCAGACAGGGAATGAGCGGTTCTTC. Protein sequence: CAISDQTGNERFF.

The chain joins TRBV5-1 to TRBJ2-1, with TRBD2 matching over 16 bases. Germline V gene data show CDR1 as SGHRS and CDR2 as YFSETQ. With 1 base clipped from V and 13 bases from J, the junction kept 17 bases outside the gene matches. This CDR3 contains 19 residues. The CDR3 spells CASSLWGLAGGPSQETQFF. DNA of the CDR3: TGCGCCAGCAGCTTGTGGGGACTAGCGGGAGGGCCCTCCCAAGAGACCCAGTTCTTC.

V and J are TRBV27 and TRBJ1-1; a possible D gene is TRBD1 (6 bases). Trimming removed 6 bases from V and 7 bases from J, with 18 bases in between. Germline-derived CDR1 and CDR2 are MNHEY and SMNVEV (reference sequence). This CDR3 comprises 14 residues. CDR3 DNA: TGTGCCAGCAGGGGTACAGGGAAATGGCGTGAAGCTTTCTTT. This encodes CASRGTGKWREAFF.

The chain is built from TRBV7-2 and TRBJ2-1; no reliable D call. This CDR3 contains 17 residues. Trimming took 1 base from V and 1 from J, leaving 14 bases between them. In germline, CDR1 is SGHTA, CDR2 FQGNSA. CDR3 region: CASSLVTRLWSYNEQFF. In DNA, the CDR3 is TGTGCCAGCAGCTTAGTAACCAGATTATGGTCCTACAATGAGCAGTTCTTC.

This clonotype was recorded at least ten times. J is TRBJ2-5 and V is TRBV10-3, with 9 bases aligning to TRBD2. The J call is doubtful: the DNA matches TRBJ2-7 better. The CDR3 runs 18 residues. Germline CDR1 ENHRY, CDR2 SYGVKD. CDR3 nucleotide sequence: TGTGCCATCAGTTCGGTTAGCGGGAGAGCGGGGGCGGGCGACGAGCAGTACTTC. Protein: CAISSVSGRAGAGDEQYF.

The V and J genes are TRBV14 and TRBJ2-1; 7 positions agree with TRBD2. CDR1 SGHDN and CDR2 FVKESK come from the germline V gene. V lost 1 base and J lost 9; bases outside the gene matches: 9. This CDR3 region has 15 residues. The CDR3 coding sequence is TGTGCCAGCAGCCAAGTTCCAGCGGGATCGGTTGAGCAGTTCTTC. It is translated as CASSQVPAGSVEQFF.

This clonotype was observed at least ten times. The genes are TRBV25-1 and TRBJ2-5, with D perhaps TRBD1 (6 bases). The germline V and J ends were trimmed by 2 bases and 2 bases, with 9 bases remaining between them. The CDR3 has 14 amino acids. Germline CDR1 MGHDK, CDR2 SYGVNS. The CDR3 nucleotides are TGTGCCAGCAGTGAACCAGGACAGCAAGAGACCCAGTACTTC. Residues: CASSEPGQQETQYF.

The rearrangement joins TRBV24-1 to TRBJ2-3; 7 positions match TRBD2. CDR3 size: 14 residues. Germline values: CDR1 KGHDR, CDR2 SFDVKD. Trimming cost V 7 bases and J 1 base; bases outside gene matches: 4. CDR3: CATRPSGGTDTQYF. In DNA form, the CDR3 reads TGTGCCACCAGGCCCAGCGGGGGCACAGATACGCAGTATTTT.

Regarding this clonotype: Germline and junction disagree at one end, which may indicate a read error. This chain uses TRBV9 with TRBJ2-7; a possible D gene is TRBD1 (5 bases). Germline lookup yields CDR1 SGDLS and CDR2 YYNGEE. The CDR3 consists of 14 residues. The CDR3 DNA sequence: TGTGCCAGCAGCGTCGATTTGGGGCTCGACGAGCTGTACTTC. It yields the protein CASSVDLGLDELYF.

Turning to this clonotype: It may be a read error: a sequence one base away is much more abundant. V usage is TRBV7-6 and J usage is TRBJ2-7; 7 nucleotides align to TRBD1. CDR3 length: 14 amino acids. Germline CDR1 SGHVS, CDR2 FNYEAQ. V dropped 8 bases and J dropped 2; count of bases not matched to a gene: 9. The CDR3: CASGYQDRPYEQYF. CDR3 DNA: TGTGCCAGCGGTTACCAGGACAGGCCCTACGAGCAGTACTTC. The entire variable domain, with the rest obtained from reference TRBV7-6 and TRBJ2-7, is as follows: GAGVSQSPRYKVTKRGQDVALRCDPISGHVSLYWYRQALGQGPEFLTYFNYEAQQDKSGLPNDRFSAERPEGSISTLTIQRTEQRDSAMYRCASGYQDRPYEQYFGPGTRLTVT.

This clonotype was seen many times. The gene calls are TRBV12-3 or TRBV12-4 and TRBJ2-7; 7 bases match TRBD1. The V and J ends lost 6 bases and 5 bases, in that order; junction bases with no gene match: 7. The CDR3 runs 13 residues. The CDR3 sequence is CASRTGWNDEQYF. The CDR3 DNA reads TGTGCCAGCAGGACAGGGTGGAATGACGAGCAGTACTTC.

This clonotype occurred a few times. A junction boundary mismatches the germline segment, possibly from a read error. V is TRBV3-1 and J is TRBJ2-5; weak D call: TRBD2 (5 bases). The J call may be in error: the DNA end matches TRBJ2-7 better. This CDR3 spans 14 amino acids. CDR1 and CDR2 from the germline V gene are LGHDT and YNNKEL (reference sequence). CDR3 sequence: CASSPGWTSSEQYF. The CDR3 coding sequence is TGTGCCAGCAGCCCCGGCTGGACTTCCTCCGAGCAGTACTTC.

For the CDR3, the DNA is TGTGCCAGCTCACCACCGGCGCTCTCTGGGGCCAACGTCCTGACTTTC. Its translation: CASSPPALSGANVLTF. This rearrangement joins TRBV18 to TRBJ2-6; D remains unclear. Germline values: CDR1 KGHSH, CDR2 LQKENI. This CDR3 spans 16 amino acids. Trimming stripped 0 bases from V and 0 bases from J, with 6 bases between. Full variable domain (rest looked up from reference TRBV18 and TRBJ2-6): NAGVMQNPRHLVRRRGQEARLRCSPMKGHSHVYWYRQLPEEGLKFMVYLQKENIIDESGMPKERFSAEFPKEGPSILRIQQVVRGDSAAYFCASSPPALSGANVLTFGAGSRLTVL.

The rearrangement joins TRBV12-3 or TRBV12-4 to TRBJ2-3; D might be TRBD1 (5 bases). V was pared by 6 bases and J by 11 bases, with 15 bases between. The CDR3 runs to 12 residues. Written as DNA, the CDR3 is TGTGCCAGCAGGGTGAAGACAGATGTGCAGTATTTT. This gives the protein CASRVKTDVQYF.

The J gene is TRBJ2-7, the V gene TRBV7-2; D is unresolved. Germline V gene sequence: CDR1 SGHTA, CDR2 FQGNSA. The V end lost 5 bases, the J end lost 6 bases, and 17 bases lay between the germline ends. The CDR3 spans 14 residues. Here the CDR3 DNA reads TGTGCCAGCAGCACCGATTCGGCGAGTTGCGAGCAGTACTTC. It translates to CASSTDSASCEQYF.

This clonotype was found a few times. The chain couples TRBV12-3 or TRBV12-4 to TRBJ1-2; D unclear. Trimming pared 8 bases from V and 2 bases from J, leaving 18 bases between. CDR3 length: 15 residues. This chain's CDR3 is CASGPLNLGNYGYTF. The CDR3 nucleotides read TGTGCCAGCGGACCCTTAAACCTGGGGAACTATGGCTACACCTTC.

V usage is TRBV9 and J usage is TRBJ2-1; 12 bases match TRBD2. The V segment lost 3 bases and the J segment 9 bases; nucleotides outside the gene matches: 4. The length of the CDR3 is 14 residues. Germline CDR1 SGDLS, CDR2 YYNGEE. The CDR3 sequence is CASSEASGRGEQFF. Written as DNA, the CDR3 is TGTGCCAGCAGCGAGGCTAGCGGGAGGGGTGAGCAGTTCTTC.

This sequence joins TRBV7-9 and TRBJ2-1, with 14 bases that match TRBD2. The CDR3 spans 19 residues. Per germline, CDR1 SEHNR and CDR2 FQNEAQ (reference sequence). V shed 4 bases and J 0 bases; nucleotides not matched to a gene: 8. Here the CDR3 DNA reads TGTGCCAGCAGCTCGGGACTAGCGGGGGAGGTGAGCTCCTACAATGAGCAGTTCTTC. Its protein is CASSSGLAGEVSSYNEQFF.

The rearrangement joins TRBV14 to TRBJ2-4, with 9 bases identical to TRBD1. The J call may be incorrect, as the DNA end agrees better with TRBJ2-7. Looked up from germline, CDR1 is SGHDN and CDR2 is FVKESK. The CDR3 runs 15 residues. The CDR3 here is CASSRTGQGDYEQYF. DNA for the CDR3: TGTGCCAGCAGCCGCACGGGACAGGGCGACTACGAGCAGTACTTC.

This clonotype was recorded at least ten times. V usage is TRBV6-1 and J usage is TRBJ1-5, with unresolved D. CDR1 and CDR2 (germline): MNHNS, SASEGT. Trimming took off 7 bases at V and 4 bases at J, with 14 bases between the two ends. This CDR3 contains 14 residues. The CDR3 region is CASTSLTGNQPQHF. CDR3 bases: TGTGCCAGCACTAGTTTAACGGGGAATCAGCCCCAGCATTTT.